The 10 T cell receptor beta chains below all came from one sample that was sequenced in a study of blood T cells in healthy people across ages. Primers used in a second PCR of roughly 6 to 11 cycles were a sample-barcoded 5' primer and a J-beta primer mix. TCRdb called the 5' RACE reads again in MiXCR, with one record for every CDR3 protein. Of around 850,000 distinct CDR3 sequences in the sample, roughly 40% are singletons; the top ten hold under 15%. Sequencing used blood. Receptors originate from a man younger than 30 in good health.

The rearrangement joins TRBV6-2 or TRBV6-3 to TRBJ2-2, with 7 bases matching TRBD2. In germline, CDR1 is MNHEY, CDR2 SVGEGT. Trimming cost V 6 bases and J 1 base; bases outside gene matches: 5. CDR3 size: 15 residues. The CDR3 reads CASRLLAGNTGELFF. In nucleotides, the CDR3 is TGTGCCAGCAGATTATTAGCGGGGAACACCGGGGAGCTGTTTTTT.

This clonotype has a count of ten or more. V is TRBV6-1 and J is TRBJ1-2; the D gene is possibly TRBD1 (5 bases). V lost 3 bases to trimming and J lost 3 bases, with 11 bases between them. Germline assignment: CDR1 MNHNS and CDR2 SASEGT. This CDR3 comprises 14 residues. The chain's CDR3 is CASSEGVRHYGYTF. The CDR3 coding sequence is TGTGCCAGCAGTGAGGGGGTCCGCCACTATGGCTACACCTTC.

V and J are TRBV12-3 or TRBV12-4 and TRBJ1-2; TRBD1 aligns across 8 bases. Trimming at V came to 6 bases and at J to 5 bases, leaving 5 bases not matched to a gene. The CDR3 runs to 13 residues. The CDR3 nucleotides are TGTGCCAGCAGCCCGGACAGGGAGTATGGCTACACCTTC. Residues: CASSPDREYGYTF.

The V gene is TRBV6-2 or TRBV6-3, the J gene TRBJ2-7; perhaps TRBD1 as D (5 bases). CDR3 length equals 14 residues. Trimming removed 2 bases at V and 2 bases at J, with 10 bases between. Germline CDR1 MNHEY, CDR2 SVGEGT. CDR3 coding DNA: TGTGCCAGCAGTTACCCCAGGGAAACCTACGAGCAGTACTTC. Protein: CASSYPRETYEQYF.

On this clonotype itself: A much larger clone sits a single nucleotide away, making a read error possible. The chain links TRBV12-3 or TRBV12-4 to TRBJ2-1; TRBD2 matches 10 bases. With 4 bases clipped from V and 5 bases from J, the junction kept 2 bases outside the gene matches. The CDR3 extends over 14 amino acids. CDR3 protein: CASSSSGGHNEQFF. The CDR3 DNA follows: TGTGCCAGCAGTTCTAGCGGGGGTCACAATGAGCAGTTCTTC.

V and J are TRBV20-1 and TRBJ2-3, with D possibly being TRBD2 (6 bases). Germline assignment: CDR1 DFQATT and CDR2 SNEGSKA (reference sequence). The CDR3 is 15 residues long. The V end lost 4 bases, the J end lost 2 bases, and 16 bases lay between the germline ends. CDR3 sequence reads: CSAKRVGTYTDTQYF. CDR3 DNA: TGCAGTGCTAAAAGAGTAGGGACTTACACAGATACGCAGTATTTT.

The CDR3 loop reads CASSYGAKRADTQYF. The CDR3 DNA sequence: TGTGCCAGCAGTTACGGGGCGAAAAGGGCAGATACGCAGTATTTT. The chain links TRBV6-6 to TRBJ2-3; D possibly corresponds to TRBD1 (5 bases). Deletions cut 2 bases from V and 4 bases from J, with 13 bases between. The CDR3 is made up of 15 amino acids. Per the germline V gene, CDR1 is MNHNY and CDR2 is SVGAGI (reference sequence).

The chain joins TRBV7-9 to TRBJ2-3, with unresolved D. Germline V CDR1 and CDR2: SEHNR, FQNEAQ (reference sequence). CDR3 length equals 14 residues. V was trimmed by 5 bases and J by 2 bases, leaving 11 bases between them. CDR3 DNA sequence: TGTGCCAGCAGCGCCCCCCCTGTCACAGATACGCAGTATTTT. It encodes CASSAPPVTDTQYF.

For this clonotype: One end of the junction fails to match germline, which may point to a read error. The rearrangement links TRBV4-3 to TRBJ2-7; TRBD2 matches at 8 bases. The CDR3 length is 16 residues. Germline values: CDR1 LGHNA, CDR2 YSLEER. CDR3 sequence reads: CVSSQDRAGEGREQYF. The CDR3 DNA reads TGCGTCAGCAGCCAAGATAGAGCGGGAGAAGGGCGCGAGCAGTACTTC.

A few counts support this clonotype. The V gene is TRBV24-1, the J gene TRBJ1-1; no definite D call. The V end lost 4 bases, the J end lost 9 bases, and 11 bases lay between the germline ends. There are 12 residues in the CDR3. Germline lookup yields CDR1 KGHDR and CDR2 SFDVKD. CDR3 region: CATSDWTDKAFF. The DNA of the CDR3 is TGTGCCACCAGTGACTGGACGGATAAAGCTTTCTTT.